The next 5 T cell receptor beta chains were all read from a single sample in a study of blood T cell repertoires in COVID-19. Clones were read by immunoSEQ multiplex PCR, and TCRdb kept only the in-frame ones, dropping some. The table records 150,000 to 200,000 clones, roughly four fifths of them present only once. The sequenced material came from PBMCs or T cells enriched from blood (not recorded which). All receptors derive from a man aged 50 to 59 who had recovered from COVID-19.

The chain combines TRBV6-6 with TRBJ1-1, with D tentatively TRBD1 (6 bases). CDR3 size: 12 residues. With 8 bases removed from V and 3 bases from J, the gap between germline ends came to 10 bases. Per the germline V gene, CDR1 is MNHNY and CDR2 is SVGAGI (reference sequence). Here the CDR3 DNA reads TGTGCCAGCGTAACAGGGTACACTGAAGCTTTCTTT. Protein: CASVTGYTEAFF.

V is TRBV19 and J is TRBJ1-2; maybe TRBD1 (5 bases). CDR1 is LNHDA, CDR2 SQIVND, per germline (reference sequence). V lost 5 bases to trimming and J lost 2 bases, with 18 bases between them. This CDR3 is built from 16 residues. CDR3 amino acids: CASSPGVGLMNYGYTF. CDR3 in DNA: TGTGCCAGTAGTCCGGGGGTCGGACTGATGAACTATGGCTACACCTTC.

This clone was picked up many times. V gene TRBV28 combines with J gene TRBJ1-4; tentative D call: TRBD1 (5 bases). The CDR3 has 16 amino acids. V lost 3 bases, J lost 8 bases, and 19 bases lay in between. Germline-derived CDR1 and CDR2 are MDHEN and SYDVKM. CDR3 sequence (DNA): TGTGCCAGCAGTTTGATGGCGGCAGGGATTGGAGAAAAACTGTTTTTT. Translation: CASSLMAAGIGEKLFF.

This chain uses TRBV27 with TRBJ1-5; no clear D gene. Germline V gene lookup returns CDR1 MNHEY and CDR2 SMNVEV (reference sequence). The CDR3 runs to 15 residues. The V end was cut by 2 bases, the J end by 0 bases, with 8 bases between. The DNA for the CDR3 is TGTGCCAGCAGTTTAGGCGGATATAGCAATCAGCCCCAGCATTTT. Translated: CASSLGGYSNQPQHF.

The chain has TRBV20-1 and TRBJ2-5, with D possibly TRBD2 on 5 matching bases. Germline V gives CDR1 DFQATT, CDR2 SNEGSKA (reference sequence). V lost 3 bases and J lost 4, with 15 bases in between. CDR3 length: 14 amino acids. The CDR3 DNA is TGCAGTGCTAGTCCTCGGACTGCCGTAGAGACCCAGTACTTC. This codes for CSASPRTAVETQYF.